Listed here is a single T cell receptor (beta chain). Its antigen specificity is not known. Per-base qualities were not stored, and no clone one base away is much larger. Measured from the cysteine to the phenylalanine, the CDR3 is 13 residues long. The CDR3 DNA has 39 bases and is translated from base 1. The germline V gene supplies CDR1 MRHNA and CDR2 SNTAGT. V and J are trimmed by 4 bases and 8 bases, and the gene matches miss 5 bases of the junction. TCRbeta CDR3 regions were amplified from genomic DNA by means of the immunoSEQ Assay, a bias-controlled multiplex PCR. The authors' analysis ran thus. Nucleated cell counts per sample were estimated from amplification of reference gene primers within the assay. To quantify the absolute abundance of each unique TCRbeta CDR3 rearrangement, sequence reads were collapsed and filtered. Productive Simpson clonality was computed per sample as the square root of Simpson's diversity index over productive rearrangements. The table was pulled from immuneACCESS by TCRdb, which kept in-frame rearrangements only. Such tables lose some clones; where checked, under half of the loss comes from unresolved V genes, and the rest has no known cause. From that table come the V and J calls and clone size; the DNA was used to work out D and trimming. This sample comprises about 50,000 clones, approximately 81% of them detected only once. The ten largest clones take up 5.9% of the sample.

This entry belongs to a study of blood T cell repertoires in COVID-19 (dated by TCRdb to 2018 to 2021). Broadly, across the study: The collaborator samples originated in the United States, Italy and Spain and spanned the acute and convalescent phases of COVID-19. The repertoires were released in a freely available public database intended as a resource for research on the immune response to SARS-CoV-2. The prospective study material was composed of cDNA or gDNA derived from T cells, B-cell-depleted T cells, or PBMCs. Deeply sampled blood TCRbeta repertoires from subjects exposed to, actively infected with, or recovered from COVID-19 were included in the dataset. The sample metadata nearly always contained a de-identified subject ID, COVID-19 status, age in years and sex. Where available, HLA class I and class II types were obtained from metadata supplied by the sample provider rather than from assay-based typing. The samples were drawn from two sources: the first 160 participants of the ongoing ImmuneRACE study, and about 1,300 subjects contributed by 6 global collaborators. The research as a whole found: Clinical and demographic metadata were provided uncurated, with the amount varying by source and participant.

The collaborating institutions used their own protocols to collect whole blood in K2EDTA tubes. For TCRbeta analysis, collaborators shipped samples in one of three forms: frozen whole blood, isolated PBMCs, or DNA extracted from either of those sample types. This TCR derives from a woman aged 60-70 years with acute or convalescent COVID-19. The chain uses TRBV6-4 and TRBJ2-4, with 7 central nucleotides matching TRBD1. The sample was peripheral blood. The DNA is TGTGCCAGCAGTGTGTCCCAGGGGGACATTCAGTACTTC. This yields the protein CASSVSQGDIQYF.